The T cell receptor (beta chain) under discussion was sequenced for a study of glioma-infiltrating T cells. The germline V gene has CDR1 MNHEY and CDR2 SMNVEV (reference sequence). This CDR3 has 13 amino acids. V was trimmed by 8 bases and J by 9 bases, leaving 17 bases between them. TCR alpha and beta CDR3 regions were amplified from RNA using iRepertoire nested multiplex PCR. Tissue mRNA or PBMC total RNA, roughly 95-400 ng, went into one-step reverse transcription and amplification. TCRdb re-called the multiplex PCR reads through MiXCR, storing one row per CDR3 protein. The sample records over 130,000 distinct CDR3 sequences, around 40% being singletons.

This clonotype was sampled from a human donor with low-grade glioma or glioblastoma, undergoing nonglioma brain surgery, or in good health (not recorded which). Sequenced input: glioma tissue, nonneoplastic brain tissue, or PBMCs (not recorded which). This sequence joins TRBV27 and TRBJ2-1; tentative D call: TRBD2 (5 bases). The CDR3 region is CASRRVGIREQFF. The CDR3, as DNA: TGTGCCAGCCGCCGAGTCGGGATCCGTGAGCAGTTCTTC.